One sample yielded the 2 T cell receptor beta chains listed below, sequenced in a study of technical replicates of blood from a few donors. Method: immunoSEQ multiplex PCR; TCRdb's copy keeps in-frame clones and lacks some. The data contain fewer than 80,000 clones, roughly 89% of them singletons. Sequenced material: PBMCs. The receptors were gathered from a human donor in good health. Some clones in this sample may be carry-over from other donors' samples.

J is TRBJ1-5 and V is TRBV28; the match to TRBD1 covers 9 bases. Germline V gene sequence: CDR1 MDHEN, CDR2 SYDVKM. V dropped 7 bases and J dropped 4; count of bases not matched to a gene: 8. The CDR3 consists of 15 residues. The CDR3 is CASKPGQGGNQPQHF. As DNA, the CDR3 is TGTGCCAGCAAACCGGGACAGGGAGGGAATCAGCCCCAGCATTTT.

V usage is TRBV6-5 and J usage is TRBJ1-5, with D perhaps TRBD1 (5 bases). In germline, CDR1 is MNHEY, CDR2 SVGAGI. There are 15 residues in the CDR3. The germline V and J ends were trimmed by 6 bases and 7 bases, with 19 bases remaining between them. The CDR3: CASSLSGGLGQPQHF. In DNA form, the CDR3 reads TGTGCCAGCAGCCTCTCGGGGGGATTGGGGCAGCCCCAGCATTTT.